One and the same sample provided the 2 T cell receptor beta chains below, sequenced in a study of Tregs in tolerant kidney transplant recipients. Using immunoSEQ multiplex PCR, the repertoire was profiled, and TCRdb retains in-frame clones only, with some absent. The sample contains 110,000 or so clones, around 94% of which appear only once. Sequenced: CD4+ T cells from blood. The receptors derive from a human donor in good health.

J is TRBJ1-4 and V is TRBV11-2; D possibly corresponds to TRBD1 (5 bases). Germline-derived CDR1 and CDR2 are SGHAT and FQNNGV. V lost 5 bases and J lost 5, with 12 bases in between. This CDR3 contains 14 residues. CDR3 sequence: CASSPTAINEKLFF. Here the CDR3 DNA reads TGTGCCAGCAGCCCGACAGCAATCAATGAAAAACTGTTTTTT.

Worth noting for this clone: Sequence at one end of the junction differs from germline and may be a read error. This chain joins TRBV6-5 and TRBJ2-5; 7 nucleotides match TRBD1. The CDR3 consists of 14 residues. Per the germline V gene, CDR1 is MNHEY and CDR2 is SVGAGI. The CDR3 bases are TGTGCCATCAGTGAACCAGGGGGTCAAGAGACCCAGTACTTC. Translating gives CAISEPGGQETQYF.